The clone carrying this T cell receptor (beta chain) was seen only a few times. What it binds is not known. The CDR3 consists of 12 residues. From germline, CDR1 is LGHNA and CDR2 YNFKEQ. V shed 4 bases and J shed 7 bases, with 7 bases lying between them. Using its own MiXCR run on the 5' RACE reads, TCRdb lists one record per CDR3 protein. The profile shows about 290,000 distinct CDR3 sequences, roughly 15% of them singletons. The data stem from a study of T-cell memory formation after mild COVID-19. Study-level points and caveats: Later expanders leaned CD4+, whereas clones that contracted between day 15 and 85 were balanced CD4/CD8. Some SARS-CoV-2-responding clones were already detected in memory before infection. Mainly in CM and EM were contracting CD4+ clones; CD8+ were in EMRA.

Material for sequencing was PBMCs or a T cell subset sorted from them (not recorded which). The sequence was obtained from a man younger than 30 who had mild COVID-19 (a few samples of this study predate the infection). Cell type and time point are not known. The chain recombines TRBV4-2 with TRBJ2-2; D not resolved. CDR3 sequence (DNA): TGTGCCAGCAGCCCTCAGGTCGGGGAGCTGTTTTTT. Amino acids: CASSPQVGELFF.